This entry lists 20 T cell receptor beta chains sequenced from one sample in a study of chronic HIV infection and antiretroviral therapy. Using its own MiXCR run on the 5' RACE reads, TCRdb lists one record per CDR3 protein. Among fewer than 40,000 distinct CDR3 sequences listed, over 7% were seen once. Sequenced: peripheral blood. All receptors come from an adult who had HIV and had not received antiretroviral therapy, or was an uninfected healthy control (not recorded which).

This clonotype appeared a few times. The rearrangement joins TRBV4-1 to TRBJ2-1, with 9 bases aligning to TRBD2. Trimming took 0 bases from V and 6 from J; bases not matched to a gene: 3. In germline, CDR1 is MGHRA, CDR2 YSYEKL. The CDR3 spans 15 residues. CDR3 coding DNA: TGCGCCAGCAGCCAAGAGGCGGGGGGGACCAATGAGCAGTTCTTC. Its protein product is CASSQEAGGTNEQFF.

This clonotype appeared many times. This chain uses TRBV4-2 with TRBJ2-2; 7 bases align to TRBD2. The V segment lost 4 bases and the J segment 1 base; nucleotides outside the gene matches: 6. Germline loops: CDR1 LGHNA, CDR2 YNFKEQ. The CDR3 totals 16 residues. CDR3 nucleotides: TGTGCCAGCAGCCCCCGGGAGCGGGGGAACACCGGGGAGCTGTTTTTT. This encodes CASSPRERGNTGELFF.

CDR3 sequence: CASSPGTGYEQYF. The DNA for the CDR3 is TGTGCCAGCAGCCCCGGGACCGGTTACGAGCAGTACTTC. The rearrangement joins TRBV27 to TRBJ2-7; D could derive from TRBD1 or TRBD2 (5 bases each). Trimming removed 6 bases at V and 4 bases at J, with 13 bases between. Germline-derived CDR1 and CDR2 are MNHEY and SMNVEV (reference sequence). There are 13 residues in the CDR3.

With regard to this clonotype: This may stem from a read error, because a much larger clone lies one nucleotide away. The chain recombines TRBV20-1 with TRBJ2-5; 8 bases map to TRBD2. The CDR3 length is 14 residues. Germline CDR1 DFQATT, CDR2 SNEGSKA (reference sequence). The CDR3 DNA sequence: TGCAGTACTAGATCAGCGGGGGTCCAAGAGACCCAGTACTTC. This encodes CSTRSAGVQETQYF.

The rearrangement uses TRBV27 and TRBJ2-1; D is tentatively TRBD1 or TRBD2 (5 bases each). Trimming removed 7 bases from V and 6 bases from J, with 10 bases in between. Germline CDR1 MNHEY, CDR2 SMNVEV (reference sequence). There are 12 residues in the CDR3. The CDR3 DNA sequence: TGTGCCAGCAAGAGGGGTAGCAATGAGCAGTTCTTC. It specifies CASKRGSNEQFF.

Note on this clonotype: This may come from a read error, since a much larger clone is one base off. The chain links TRBV9 to TRBJ1-2; D possibly corresponds to TRBD1 (6 bases). Germline V lookup: CDR1 SGDLS, CDR2 YYNGEE. This CDR3 comprises 15 residues. For the CDR3, the DNA is TGTGTCAGCAGCCCGCGACAGGTGCCAAACTATGGCTACACCTTC. It codes for CVSSPRQVPNYGYTF.

This chain uses TRBV7-2 with TRBJ2-3, with 8 bases aligning to TRBD2. With V trimmed by 3 bases and J by 0 bases, 2 bases remained unmatched. The CDR3 extends over 15 amino acids. The germline V gene encodes CDR1 SGHTA and CDR2 FQGNSA. CDR3 DNA: TGTGCCAGCAGCTTTAGCGGGACTAGCACAGATACGCAGTATTTT. Protein product: CASSFSGTSTDTQYF.

The V call is TRBV20-1, the J call TRBJ1-1, with a weak D call TRBD1 (6 bases). The CDR3 length is 13 residues. Germline V gene lookup returns CDR1 DFQATT and CDR2 SNEGSKA (reference sequence). V lost 3 bases, J lost 6 bases, and 14 bases lay in between. CDR3: CSASRPGTPEAFF. CDR3 nucleotides: TGCAGTGCTAGTCGTCCCGGGACACCTGAAGCTTTCTTT.

This clonotype has at least ten counts. The chain recombines TRBV7-2 with TRBJ2-1; 8 bases agree with TRBD2. The CDR3 totals 14 residues. CDR1 SGHTA and CDR2 FQGNSA come from the germline V gene. J gave up 6 bases and V 3 bases, and 4 bases lay outside the gene matches. The CDR3 sequence is CASSFSGVINEQFF. Written as DNA, the CDR3 is TGTGCCAGCAGCTTTAGCGGGGTTATCAATGAGCAGTTCTTC. Full variable domain (remainder filled in from reference TRBV7-2 and TRBJ2-1): GAGVSQSPSNKVTEKGKDVELRCDPISGHTALYWYRQSLGQGLEFLIYFQGNSAPDKSGLPSDRFSAERTGGSVSTLTIQRTQQEDSAVYLCASSFSGVINEQFFGPGTRLTVL.

The chain recombines TRBV9 with TRBJ2-2, with 8 bases aligning to TRBD2. CDR1 SGDLS and CDR2 YYNGEE come from the germline V gene. Trimming at V came to 4 bases and at J to 6 bases, leaving 5 bases not matched to a gene. The CDR3 sequence is 14 residues long. CDR3 region: CASSNRLASGELFF. CDR3 sequence (DNA): TGTGCCAGCAGCAACCGACTAGCGTCCGGGGAGCTGTTTTTT.

This clonotype was recorded many times. V usage is TRBV29-1 and J usage is TRBJ2-7; D remains unclear. Germline loops: CDR1 SQVTM, CDR2 ANQGSEA. The CDR3 loop spans 12 amino acids. V shed 6 bases and J shed 0 bases, with 9 bases lying between them. CDR3 nucleotide sequence: TGCAGCGTCAAACAGTCCTCCTACGAGCAGTACTTC. The encoded protein is CSVKQSSYEQYF.

The DNA for the CDR3 is TGTGCCAGCAGTCCCCTCTTGGATACGCAGTATTTT. This translates into CASSPLLDTQYF. The rearrangement links TRBV28 to TRBJ2-3; D is unclear. Germline V gene lookup returns CDR1 MDHEN and CDR2 SYDVKM. V was trimmed by 5 bases and J by 6 bases, leaving 9 bases between them. This CDR3 is 12 amino acids long.

This clonotype showed up just a few times. The chain carries TRBV6-4 and TRBJ2-1; no clear D. Trimming removed 0 bases from V and 7 bases from J, with 16 bases in between. Looked up from germline, CDR1 is MRHNA and CDR2 is SNTAGT. This CDR3 is built from 16 residues. CDR3 coding DNA: TGTGCCAGCAGTGACTCGATAACTACGGATCGGAATGAGCAGTTCTTC. It encodes CASSDSITTDRNEQFF.

This chain joins TRBV10-3 and TRBJ1-5, with a weak D call TRBD1 (5 bases). The CDR3 length is 13 residues. Germline V CDR1 and CDR2: ENHRY, SYGVKD. Trimming cost V 6 bases and J 1 base, with 7 bases left between them. CDR3 bases: TGTGCCATCAGGGACACAAGCAATCAGCCCCAGCATTTT. Translation gives CAIRDTSNQPQHF.

This clonotype occurred many times. The chain uses TRBV20-1 and TRBJ1-1; D is ambiguous. V was cut by 3 bases and J by 4 bases, with 12 bases left in between. From germline, CDR1 is DFQATT and CDR2 SNEGSKA (reference sequence). The CDR3 is 13 amino acids. The DNA of the CDR3 is TGCAGTGCTAGGGACTTCGGCACCACTGAAGCTTTCTTT. As protein: CSARDFGTTEAFF.

This clonotype has more than one count but fewer than ten. The V call is TRBV2, the J call TRBJ1-5; D not resolved. This CDR3 is built from 14 residues. In germline, CDR1 is SNHLY, CDR2 FYNNEI. V lost 4 bases and J 7 bases, leaving 14 bases between the germline ends. CDR3 in DNA: TGTGCCAGCAGTGGGCTGGGGTCGGAACAGCCCCAGCATTTT. It translates to CASSGLGSEQPQHF.

The sample holds many counts of this clonotype. The chain employs TRBV7-2 and TRBJ2-7; D is unclear. Trimming pared 1 base from V and 2 bases from J, leaving 12 bases between. Germline-derived CDR1 and CDR2 are SGHTA and FQGNSA. This CDR3 is 15 amino acids long. CDR3 residues: CASSLGSGATYEQYF. In nucleotides, the CDR3 is TGTGCCAGCAGCTTAGGGTCTGGAGCTACCTACGAGCAGTACTTC.

This clonotype was picked up many times. The chain employs TRBV20-1 and TRBJ2-3, with no clear D. The germline V and J ends were trimmed by 3 bases and 4 bases, with 5 bases remaining between them. Germline values: CDR1 DFQATT, CDR2 SNEGSKA (reference sequence). The CDR3 has 11 amino acids. The CDR3 loop is CSASKADTQYF. The CDR3 bases are TGCAGTGCTAGTAAGGCAGATACGCAGTATTTT.

This clonotype was detected many times. The V call is TRBV10-3, the J call TRBJ2-2; the D is unclear. This CDR3 region has 15 residues. V lost 7 bases to trimming and J lost 1 base, with 13 bases between them. The germline gives CDR1 ENHRY, CDR2 SYGVKD. The CDR3 sequence is CAIMVAEENTGELFF. DNA of the CDR3: TGTGCCATCATGGTCGCAGAAGAGAACACCGGGGAGCTGTTTTTT.

This clonotype was detected a few times. The J gene is TRBJ1-1, the V gene TRBV12-3 or TRBV12-4; 7 nucleotides align to TRBD1. V shed 7 bases, J shed 0 bases, and the junction held 8 bases outside the gene matches. The CDR3 totals 15 residues. CDR3 loop: CASTLGTALNTEAFF. The CDR3 nucleotides are TGTGCCAGCACCTTGGGGACAGCCCTGAACACTGAAGCTTTCTTT.